This TCR beta chain was profiled in a study of cytomegalovirus exposure and HLA in healthy donors. Whole-study findings and limits: The study put some 150 TCR beta chains on its list as cytomegalovirus-associated.

CDR1 is MNHNS, CDR2 SASEGT, per germline. Trimming stripped 6 bases from V and 5 bases from J, with 16 bases between. The CDR3 spans 14 residues. The PCR used 60 Vbeta and 13 Jbeta primers. The repertoire was sequenced with immunoSEQ multiplex PCR; TCRdb's copy has only in-frame clones and lacks some. In the table there are under 90,000 clones, around 82% of which are singletons. Turning to this clone: Its antigen is as yet unknown.

When sampled, the donors appeared nominally healthy, though they likely had unrecorded immune exposures. The sample consisted of PBMCs. This TCR was sampled from a man aged 35 to 55 in good health and CMV-seronegative. The chain carries TRBV6-1 and TRBJ1-2; D may be TRBD1 (6 bases). The CDR3 nucleotides are TGTGCCAGCAGGATACAACAGGGATGGTATGGCTACACCTTC. It encodes CASRIQQGWYGYTF.